Following are 32 T cell receptor beta chains from one sample sequenced in a study of OX40 agonist ivuxolimab in advanced cancers. The protocol used for the library was the immunoSEQ multiplex PCR assay. What TCRdb holds here is the immuneACCESS table cut down to in-frame rearrangements. Part of the clones is not present; checked against another copy, under half of the missing clones reflect an unresolved V gene, and the others are unexplained. The sample data list roughly 48,000 clones, and about 85% of these were observed just once. Around 10% of the sample is taken by the ten largest. The source material was CD4+ or CD8+ T cells sorted from blood, sampled in a trial of the OX40 agonist ivuxolimab. Receptors originate from an adult with an advanced solid tumor such as melanoma, head and neck, liver or kidney cancer.

The chain is built from TRBV10-3 and TRBJ1-3; TRBD1 aligns across 7 bases. CDR1 ENHRY and CDR2 SYGVKD come from the germline V gene. J was trimmed by 0 bases and V by 6 bases; bases with no gene match: 5. CDR3 length: 15 residues. In DNA, the CDR3 is TGTGCCATCAGGCGACAGGGTGGCTCTGGAAACACCATATATTTT. Encoded protein: CAIRRQGGSGNTIYF.

The chain uses TRBV5-1 and TRBJ2-5, with 11 nucleotides matching TRBD1. V lost 0 bases to trimming and J lost 3 bases; unmatched junction nucleotides: 1. Germline V gene lookup returns CDR1 SGHRS and CDR2 YFSETQ. The CDR3 is made up of 15 amino acids. The CDR3 sequence is CASSLGTGGEETQYF. The DNA of the CDR3 is TGCGCCAGCAGCTTGGGGACAGGGGGCGAAGAGACCCAGTACTTC. The full variable domain, rest sourced from reference TRBV5-1 and TRBJ2-5, is KAGVTQTPRYLIKTRGQQVTLSCSPISGHRSVSWYQQTPGQGLQFLFEYFSETQRNKGNFPGRFSGRQFSNSRSEMNVSTLELGDSALYLCASSLGTGGEETQYFGPGTRLLVL.

V is TRBV7-2 and J is TRBJ1-2; no firm D call. CDR1 is SGHTA, CDR2 FQGNSA, per germline. Trimming stripped 1 base from V and 0 bases from J, with 9 bases between. The CDR3 sequence is 15 residues long. CDR3 nucleotide sequence: TGTGCCAGCAGCTTAGTGCCCACAGCTAACTATGGCTACACCTTC. Protein: CASSLVPTANYGYTF.

The chain joins TRBV18 to TRBJ2-4; 9 bases map to TRBD1. CDR3 size: 15 residues. V lost 5 bases, J lost 2 bases, and 4 bases stayed unmatched. Germline assignment: CDR1 KGHSH and CDR2 LQKENI. CDR3 nucleotide sequence: TGTGCCAGCTCAGAAACAGGGGGCTCCAAAAACATTCAGTACTTC. It yields the protein CASSETGGSKNIQYF.

The J gene is TRBJ2-2, the V gene TRBV5-4, with TRBD2 matching over 12 bases. This CDR3 is built from 16 residues. The germline V gene has CDR1 SGHNT and CDR2 YYREEE (reference sequence). Unmatched junction bases numbered 0, after V lost 0 bases and J lost 3 bases. CDR3 DNA sequence: TGTGCCAGCAGCTTGGGACTAGCGGGAGACACCGGGGAGCTGTTTTTT. Its translation is CASSLGLAGDTGELFF.

V usage is TRBV18 and J usage is TRBJ2-1; 7 bases agree with TRBD1. There are 15 residues in the CDR3. Germline V gene lookup returns CDR1 KGHSH and CDR2 LQKENI. V trimming: 1 base; J trimming: 7 bases; junction bases outside the gene matches: 7. CDR3 loop: CASSPQGARDNEQFF. The CDR3 coding sequence is TGTGCCAGCTCACCACAGGGGGCGCGTGATAATGAGCAGTTCTTC.

The CDR3 coding sequence is TGTGCCAGCAGCTCTGGACTAGCGGGCTACAATGAGCAGTTCTTC. Translated, it gives CASSSGLAGYNEQFF. This chain joins TRBV5-5 and TRBJ2-1; TRBD2 agrees at 11 bases. CDR1 and CDR2 (germline): SGHKS, YYEKEE (reference sequence). The junction had 2 bases not matched to a gene; V was cut back by 3 bases and J by 3 bases. This CDR3 is built from 15 residues.

The rearrangement uses TRBV7-9 and TRBJ1-5; no clear D gene. This CDR3 has 13 residues. Germline V CDR1 and CDR2: SEHNR, FQNEAQ (reference sequence). V lost 6 bases and J 7 bases, leaving 13 bases between the germline ends. This chain's CDR3 is CASSPGSWQPQHF. The CDR3 DNA reads TGTGCCAGCAGTCCAGGCTCTTGGCAGCCCCAGCATTTT.

The V gene is TRBV9, the J gene TRBJ2-2, with D uncertain. This CDR3 comprises 14 residues. CDR1 and CDR2 (germline): SGDLS, YYNGEE. V gave up 4 bases and J gave up 7 bases, with 14 bases separating them. The CDR3 region has the DNA TGTGCCAGCAGCCCCCGTGTGGTAGACGGGGAGCTGTTTTTT. Its protein is CASSPRVVDGELFF.

The chain couples TRBV19 to TRBJ1-1; perhaps TRBD1 as D (5 bases). The length of the CDR3 is 14 residues. Trimming pared 7 bases from V and 1 base from J, leaving 13 bases between. CDR1 and CDR2 from the germline V gene are LNHDA and SQIVND (reference sequence). CDR3 coding DNA: TGTGCCAGTACCGCACAGGATCGGAACACTGAAGCTTTCTTT. It encodes CASTAQDRNTEAFF.

The CDR3 spells CASSDGLTSTDTQYF. The DNA of the CDR3 is TGCGCCAGCAGCGATGGCCTGACTAGCACAGATACGCAGTATTTT. This chain uses TRBV5-1 with TRBJ2-3; D call uncertain. Trimming took 4 bases from V and 0 from J, leaving 12 bases between them. Germline V gives CDR1 SGHRS, CDR2 YFSETQ. CDR3 length equals 15 residues.

V usage is TRBV7-9 and J usage is TRBJ2-5, with D possibly being TRBD1 or TRBD2 (5 bases each). The CDR3 is 14 residues long. Germline assignment: CDR1 SEHNR and CDR2 FQNEAQ (reference sequence). V gave up 2 bases and J gave up 4 bases, with 11 bases separating them. CDR3 sequence reads: CASSLIAGRETQYF. The DNA for the CDR3 is TGTGCCAGCAGCTTAATCGCAGGGAGAGAGACCCAGTACTTC. Looking up the rest from reference TRBV7-9 and TRBJ2-5 gives the full variable domain: DTGVSQNPRHKITKRGQNVTFRCDPISEHNRLYWYRQTLGQGPEFLTYFQNEAQLEKSRLLSDRFSAERPKGSFSTLEIQRTEQGDSAMYLCASSLIAGRETQYFGPGTRLLVL.

V is TRBV5-1 and J is TRBJ1-2; 9 bases map to TRBD1. CDR3 length: 16 residues. V was pared by 2 bases and J by 1 base, with 6 bases of the junction left unmatched. Germline V gene data show CDR1 as SGHRS and CDR2 as YFSETQ. The DNA for the CDR3 is TGCGCCAGCAGCTTAAACAGGGGGCGCCGTAACTATGGCTACACCTTC. Amino acids: CASSLNRGRRNYGYTF. Full variable domain (missing parts from reference TRBV5-1 and TRBJ1-2): KAGVTQTPRYLIKTRGQQVTLSCSPISGHRSVSWYQQTPGQGLQFLFEYFSETQRNKGNFPGRFSGRQFSNSRSEMNVSTLELGDSALYLCASSLNRGRRNYGYTFGSGTRLTVV.

The V call is TRBV5-6, the J call TRBJ2-2; TRBD2 is a possible D gene (7 bases). Trimming took 4 bases from V and 5 from J, leaving 18 bases between them. CDR1 is SGHDT, CDR2 YYEEEE, per germline. This CDR3 comprises 16 residues. CDR3 sequence reads: CASSGNRAAGTGELFF. Written as DNA, the CDR3 is TGTGCCAGCAGCGGCAACAGGGCAGCGGGGACCGGGGAGCTGTTTTTT.

A few counts support this clone. The chain is built from TRBV18 and TRBJ2-3, with a tentative D call TRBD1 (5 bases). Looked up from germline, CDR1 is KGHSH and CDR2 is LQKENI. There are 15 residues in the CDR3. Deletions cut 4 bases from V and 2 bases from J, with 13 bases between. CDR3 nucleotides: TGTGCCAGCTCACGGGAAAGACAGTCCACAGATACGCAGTATTTT. Protein product: CASSRERQSTDTQYF.

This clone appeared once. This sequence joins TRBV5-1 and TRBJ2-3, with 7 bases identical to TRBD2. Germline V gene lookup returns CDR1 SGHRS and CDR2 YFSETQ. The CDR3 covers 16 residues. The trim removed 0 bases at V and 5 bases at J, leaving 9 bases unmatched. CDR3 in amino acids: CASSLVPQGGEDTQYF. Here the CDR3 DNA reads TGCGCCAGCAGCTTGGTCCCGCAGGGAGGGGAAGATACGCAGTATTTT.

This chain connects TRBV6-5 to TRBJ1-1; no clear D. The ends were cut back, 2 bases at V and 1 base at J, with 8 bases in the middle. CDR1 MNHEY and CDR2 SVGAGI come from the germline V gene. The CDR3 consists of 14 residues. CDR3 bases: TGTGCCAGCAGTTACGATCCGGCGAACACTGAAGCTTTCTTT. This codes for CASSYDPANTEAFF.

The chain employs TRBV5-1 and TRBJ2-7, with 12 bases matching TRBD2. Germline CDR1 is SGHRS and CDR2 is YFSETQ. V gave up 3 bases and J gave up 7 bases; unmatched junction bases: 11. The CDR3 has 16 amino acids. The CDR3 protein is CASSSLAGGPSGEQYF. The CDR3, as DNA: TGCGCCAGCAGCTCTCTAGCGGGAGGGCCCTCGGGTGAGCAGTACTTC.

With respect to this clone: This may come from a read error, since a much larger clone is one base off. The V call is TRBV4-1, the J call TRBJ2-5, with D possibly being TRBD2 (5 bases). Germline V gene lookup returns CDR1 MGHRA and CDR2 YSYEKL. V lost 1 base to trimming and J lost 0 bases, with 21 bases between them. The CDR3 covers 19 residues. CDR3 nucleotide sequence: TGCGCCAGCAGCCAAGCAGTAACTGGCGGGTTTTCCCACCAAGAGACCCAGTACTTC. This encodes CASSQAVTGGFSHQETQYF.

The J gene is TRBJ1-1, the V gene TRBV19; D might be TRBD1 (5 bases). The CDR3 extends over 18 amino acids. V was pared by 7 bases and J by 8 bases, with 32 bases between. CDR1 and CDR2 (germline): LNHDA, SQIVND (reference sequence). The CDR3 is CASILTLWEPFNRDEAFF. CDR3 in DNA: TGTGCCAGTATCTTGACTCTCTGGGAACCCTTCAACCGGGACGAAGCTTTCTTT.

This chain joins TRBV7-2 and TRBJ2-7; the match to TRBD1 covers 8 bases. The CDR3 length is 17 residues. Germline-derived CDR1 and CDR2 are SGHTA and FQGNSA. Trimming cost V 0 bases and J 5 bases; bases outside gene matches: 12. This CDR3 is CASSLAVFGRGLNEQYF. CDR3 nucleotide sequence: TGTGCCAGCAGCTTAGCGGTATTTGGCAGGGGGCTAAACGAGCAGTACTTC.

V is TRBV19 and J is TRBJ2-6; 11 positions match TRBD1. The CDR3 sequence is 17 residues long. V gave up 3 bases and J gave up 4 bases; unmatched junction bases: 5. CDR1 and CDR2 from the germline V gene are LNHDA and SQIVND (reference sequence). The CDR3 nucleotides read TGTGCCAGTAGTATCCGGGACAGGGGGGCAGGGGCCAACGTCCTGACTTTC. It translates to CASSIRDRGAGANVLTF.

The gene calls are TRBV19 and TRBJ2-2, with 7 positions matching TRBD1. The length of the CDR3 is 15 residues. Germline V CDR1 and CDR2: LNHDA, SQIVND (reference sequence). J was trimmed by 6 bases and V by 4 bases; bases with no gene match: 8. In DNA form, the CDR3 reads TGTGCCAGTAGTACAGACAGGGCCAGTGCCGGGGAGCTGTTTTTT. This translates into CASSTDRASAGELFF.

This clone was seen a single time. The gene calls are TRBV10-2 and TRBJ2-2; TRBD1 is a possible D gene (6 bases). Trimming stripped 8 bases from V and 3 bases from J, with 16 bases between. The CDR3 length is 15 residues. Germline CDR1 reads WSHSY; CDR2 reads SAAADI. This CDR3 reads CASRPGGADTGELFF. CDR3 bases: TGCGCCAGCCGACCTGGGGGCGCGGACACCGGGGAGCTGTTTTTT.

The chain is built from TRBV5-1 and TRBJ1-1; TRBD1 might be the D (5 bases). V was pared by 4 bases and J by 1 base, with 11 bases between. The CDR3 spans 14 residues. Germline V gene data show CDR1 as SGHRS and CDR2 as YFSETQ. The CDR3 region has the DNA TGCGCCAGCAGCCAACAGGCCCGGAACACTGAAGCTTTCTTT. Residues: CASSQQARNTEAFF.

In nucleotides, the CDR3 is TGTGCCAGCAGCTTAGAGGGACACCCGAGCGAGCAGTACTTC. Translating gives CASSLEGHPSEQYF. V and J are TRBV7-2 and TRBJ2-7, with D perhaps TRBD1 (6 bases). Trimming took off 1 base at V and 6 bases at J, with 13 bases between the two ends. Germline lookup yields CDR1 SGHTA and CDR2 FQGNSA. CDR3 size: 14 residues. The full variable domain, rest sourced from reference TRBV7-2 and TRBJ2-7, is GAGVSQSPSNKVTEKGKDVELRCDPISGHTALYWYRQSLGQGLEFLIYFQGNSAPDKSGLPSDRFSAERTGGSVSTLTIQRTQQEDSAVYLCASSLEGHPSEQYFGPGTRLTVT.

The chain uses TRBV5-6 and TRBJ2-7; D gene ambiguous. Germline CDR1 SGHDT, CDR2 YYEEEE. V lost 3 bases and J 5 bases, leaving 18 bases between the germline ends. The CDR3 extends over 15 amino acids. CDR3 loop: CASSSSFLPKNEQYF. As DNA, the CDR3 is TGTGCCAGCAGCTCCTCGTTTCTACCTAAAAACGAGCAGTACTTC.

This rearrangement joins TRBV5-4 to TRBJ2-3; 9 bases map to TRBD2. Germline CDR1 SGHNT, CDR2 YYREEE (reference sequence). This CDR3 has 17 residues. The V segment lost 3 bases and the J segment 2 bases; nucleotides outside the gene matches: 10. CDR3 protein: CASSSRLAVTYTDTQYF. The CDR3 DNA reads TGTGCCAGCAGCTCCCGACTAGCGGTTACTTACACAGATACGCAGTATTTT. The full variable domain, rest sourced from reference TRBV5-4 and TRBJ2-3, is ETGVTQSPTHLIKTRGQQVTLRCSSQSGHNTVSWYQQALGQGPQFIFQYYREEENGRGNFPPRFSGLQFPNYSSELNVNALELDDSALYLCASSSRLAVTYTDTQYFGPGTRLTVL.

The J gene is TRBJ1-1, the V gene TRBV18, with D possibly matching TRBD1 (5 bases). Trimming pared 5 bases from V and 5 bases from J, leaving 12 bases between. The CDR3 sequence is 13 residues long. Germline loops: CDR1 KGHSH, CDR2 LQKENI. The CDR3 protein is CASSIGGGTEAFF. The CDR3, as DNA: TGTGCCAGCTCAATTGGCGGGGGAACTGAAGCTTTCTTT.

The chain links TRBV2 to TRBJ2-7, with 11 bases that match TRBD2. V lost 6 bases, J lost 3 bases, and 7 bases stayed unmatched. The CDR3 consists of 15 residues. Germline V gives CDR1 SNHLY, CDR2 FYNNEI. Written as DNA, the CDR3 is TGTGCCAGCAGGCGGGGACTAGCGGAATACTACGAGCAGTACTTC. It is translated as CASRRGLAEYYEQYF.

The CDR3, as DNA: TGTGCCAGCAGCTTGGGCGGGGGTAACTACAATGAGCAGTTCTTC. This codes for CASSLGGGNYNEQFF. The chain couples TRBV5-4 to TRBJ2-1; 7 nucleotides agree with TRBD2. J was trimmed by 3 bases and V by 0 bases; bases with no gene match: 3. CDR1 and CDR2 from the germline V gene are SGHNT and YYREEE (reference sequence). The CDR3 has 15 residues.

The chain joins TRBV28 to TRBJ2-6; 11 bases are shared with TRBD2. V was clipped by 4 bases and J by 2 bases; unmatched bases: 4. CDR1 MDHEN and CDR2 SYDVKM come from the germline V gene. The CDR3 totals 17 residues. CDR3 DNA: TGTGCCAGCAGTTATAGACTAGCGGGAACTGGGGCCAACGTCCTGACTTTC. This sequence encodes CASSYRLAGTGANVLTF.